This TCR beta chain was recovered during a study of blood T cell repertoires in COVID-19. The wider study: Acute-phase and convalescent COVID-19 samples originated in the United States, Italy and Spain. PBMCs, B-cell-depleted T cells, or T cells provided the cDNA or gDNA that made up the material.

This CDR3 region has 14 residues. Per the germline V gene, CDR1 is SGHRS and CDR2 is YFSETQ. V lost 4 bases, J lost 3 bases, and 4 bases stayed unmatched. Per the authors' pipeline: Estimation of nucleated cell counts relied on the amplification of reference gene primers. Clones were read by immunoSEQ multiplex PCR, and TCRdb kept only the in-frame ones, dropping some. The V and J calls and clone size come from that table; D and trimming were worked out from the DNA. Found here are tens of thousands of clones, approximately 96% of them singletons; the top ten hold around 4%. This clonotype was obtained from a human donor with active COVID-19. The donor label of this sample is uncertain. This chain connects TRBV5-1 to TRBJ2-5, with 9 bases that match TRBD2. Material for sequencing was peripheral blood. The CDR3 protein is CASSPTSGKETQYF. CDR3 bases: TGCGCCAGCAGCCCGACTAGCGGAAAAGAGACCCAGTACTTC.